Listed below are T cell receptor beta chains from one sample, sequenced in a study of OX40 agonist ivuxolimab in advanced cancers. Repertoires were generated with immunoSEQ multiplex PCR, while TCRdb's copy carries only in-frame clones and drops some. The sample carries 74,000 or so clones, 89% recorded once. This specimen consisted of CD4+ or CD8+ T cells sorted from blood, obtained in a trial of the OX40 agonist ivuxolimab. Every receptor here comes from an adult with an advanced solid tumor such as melanoma, head and neck, liver or kidney cancer. The CDR3 runs from the conserved cysteine through the conserved F or W. A D gene is named only where the DNA matches it firmly. Expanded clones are given a class, and other clones once, few, many or no size at all.

clone size: -
J gene: TRBJ2-7
V gene: TRBV5-8
D gene: -
CDR3 length: 12
CDR3 protein: CASSLGVYEQYF
CDR3 DNA: TGTGCCAGCAGCTTGGGGGTCTACGAGCAGTACTTC

clone size: -
J gene: TRBJ2-2
V gene: TRBV28
D gene: TRBD1
CDR3 length: 15
CDR3 protein: CASSLARGIAGELFF
CDR3 DNA: TGTGCCAGCAGTTTAGCCAGGGGGATCGCCGGGGAGCTGTTTTTT

clone size: -
J gene: TRBJ1-1
V gene: TRBV14
D gene: -
CDR3 length: 15
CDR3 protein: CASSQVGGTNTEAFF
CDR3 DNA: TGTGCCAGCAGCCAAGTGGGGGGAACTAACACTGAAGCTTTCTTT

clone size: -
J gene: TRBJ1-1
V gene: TRBV18
D gene: -
CDR3 length: 14
CDR3 protein: CASFVEGRNTEAFF
CDR3 DNA: TGTGCCAGCTTCGTCGAGGGTCGGAACACTGAAGCTTTCTTT

clone size: -
J gene: TRBJ2-1
V gene: TRBV15
D gene: -
CDR3 length: 16
CDR3 protein: CATSRDRRTAYNEQFF
CDR3 DNA: TGTGCCACCAGCAGAGATCGAAGAACTGCTTACAATGAGCAGTTCTTC

clone size: few
J gene: TRBJ2-1
V gene: TRBV5-4
D gene: TRBD2
CDR3 length: 15
CDR3 protein: CASSLDGRATNEQFF
CDR3 DNA: TGTGCCAGCAGCTTAGACGGGAGGGCCACCAATGAGCAGTTCTTC

clone size: -
J gene: TRBJ2-7
V gene: TRBV2
D gene: -
CDR3 length: 15
CDR3 protein: CASSVVGGGSYEQYF
CDR3 DNA: TGTGCCAGCAGTGTCGTGGGCGGAGGGTCCTACGAGCAGTACTTC

clone size: -
J gene: TRBJ2-7
V gene: TRBV9
D gene: -
CDR3 length: 14
CDR3 protein: CASSVRAYSYEQYF
CDR3 DNA: TGTGCCAGCAGCGTACGGGCTTACTCCTACGAGCAGTACTTC

clone size: -
J gene: TRBJ1-1
V gene: TRBV18
D gene: -
CDR3 length: 13
CDR3 protein: CASSFDRNTEAFF
CDR3 DNA: TGTGCCAGCTCCTTCGATCGGAACACTGAAGCTTTCTTT

clone size: -
J gene: TRBJ2-3
V gene: TRBV14
D gene: -
CDR3 length: 13
CDR3 protein: CASSPLGTDTQYF
CDR3 DNA: TGTGCCAGCAGCCCCCTAGGCACAGATACGCAGTATTTT

clone size: -
J gene: TRBJ1-1
V gene: TRBV19
D gene: -
CDR3 length: 14
CDR3 protein: CASSYGTLEQEAFF
CDR3 DNA: TGTGCCAGTAGTTACGGGACCCTTGAACAGGAAGCTTTCTTT

clone size: -
J gene: TRBJ2-7
V gene: TRBV12-2
D gene: -
CDR3 length: 16
CDR3 protein: CASRLENRGPTYEQYF
CDR3 DNA: TGTGCAAGTCGCTTAGAGAACAGGGGGCCGACCTACGAGCAGTACTTC

clone size: -
J gene: TRBJ2-1
V gene: TRBV2
D gene: -
CDR3 length: 13
CDR3 protein: CASSPTLYNEQFF
CDR3 DNA: TGTGCCAGCAGCCCGACTTTATACAATGAGCAGTTCTTC

clone size: -
J gene: TRBJ2-7
V gene: TRBV27
D gene: -
CDR3 length: 14
CDR3 protein: CASSPSGSRIGQYF
CDR3 DNA: TGTGCCAGCAGTCCCTCGGGTTCGAGGATCGGACAGTACTTC

clone size: once
J gene: TRBJ1-3
V gene: TRBV7-2
D gene: -
CDR3 length: 14
CDR3 protein: CASSLRVPGNTIYF
CDR3 DNA: TGTGCCAGCAGCCTTAGAGTCCCTGGAAACACCATATATTTT

clone size: -
J gene: TRBJ2-3
V gene: TRBV2
D gene: -
CDR3 length: 12
CDR3 protein: CASSVTWDTQYF
CDR3 DNA: TGTGCCAGCAGTGTTACGTGGGATACGCAGTATTTT

clone size: -
J gene: TRBJ2-7
V gene: TRBV5-1
D gene: TRBD2
CDR3 length: 14
CDR3 protein: CASSFSGANYEQYF
CDR3 DNA: TGCGCCAGCAGCTTTAGCGGGGCTAATTACGAGCAGTACTTC

clone size: -
J gene: TRBJ1-5
V gene: TRBV29-1
D gene: TRBD1
CDR3 length: 15
CDR3 protein: CSVAQDRNDNQPQHF
CDR3 DNA: TGCAGCGTGGCACAGGACAGGAACGACAATCAGCCCCAGCATTTT

clone size: -
J gene: TRBJ2-3
V gene: TRBV2
D gene: -
CDR3 length: 17
CDR3 protein: CASSESDGHRSTDTQYF
CDR3 DNA: TGTGCCAGCAGTGAGAGTGACGGTCACAGAAGCACAGATACGCAGTATTTT